This T cell receptor beta chain was sequenced in a study of early T cells in non-severe SARS-CoV-2 infection. Looking at the study overall: Bulk RNA isolated from unsorted whole blood underwent sequencing; chains were not paired. Whole-study findings and limits: VDJdb-based matching was biased toward anti-spike CD8 responses and missed private and CD4 specificities.

The TCR library protocol attached unique molecular identifiers to the individual cDNA molecules. Each CDR3 protein is one row after TCRdb ran MiXCR on the 5' RACE reads. In the table there are under 70,000 distinct CDR3 sequences, more than 9.5% of which are singletons. This clonotype was observed many times. The antigen is unknown. CDR1 is KGHSH, CDR2 LQKENI, per germline. V dropped 2 bases and J dropped 7 bases, with 6 bases sitting between them. The CDR3 contains 12 residues. This receptor was identified in an adult who was a healthcare worker with PCR-confirmed SARS-CoV-2 infection or an uninfected control (not recorded which). The chain combines TRBV18 with TRBJ2-1, with D maybe TRBD1 (5 bases). Sequencing input: whole blood. The CDR3 sequence: CASSPAGNEQFF. The CDR3, as DNA: TGTGCCAGCTCACCAGCAGGGAATGAGCAGTTCTTC.